This is a list of T cell receptor beta chains from one sample in a study of control samples from healthy donors and cancer patients. The assay was immunoSEQ multiplex PCR, and TCRdb's table has in-frame clones only and misses some. The data contain around 100,000 clones, 92% of them singletons. Sequencing used blood. These receptor sequences come from a woman aged 18-29 years in good health. Both conserved end residues are part of each CDR3. Each record gives: V gene, J gene, clone size, D gene, CDR3 protein, CDR3 DNA. The D gene is left open where the match is weak. Size is omitted from some rows. Given values are once, few, many or a class for expanded clones.

v_call: TRBV6-2/TRBV6-3; j_call: TRBJ1-6; clone_size: few; d_call: -; cdr3_aa: CASSRQSGHSPLHF; cdr3_nt: TGTGCCAGCAGTCGACAGTCCGGCCATTCACCCCTCCACTTT
v_call: TRBV11-2; j_call: TRBJ1-1; clone_size: -; d_call: -; cdr3_aa: CASSSILGGRDTEAFF; cdr3_nt: TGTGCCAGCAGCTCCATCTTGGGTGGAAGGGACACTGAAGCTTTCTTT
v_call: TRBV2; j_call: TRBJ2-2; clone_size: -; d_call: -; cdr3_aa: CASSETSGANTGELFF; cdr3_nt: TGTGCCAGCAGTGAAACTTCCGGTGCGAACACCGGGGAGCTGTTTTTT
v_call: TRBV19; j_call: TRBJ1-5; clone_size: -; d_call: -; cdr3_aa: CARLGRNQPQHF; cdr3_nt: TGTGCCAGGCTGGGTCGCAATCAGCCCCAGCATTTT
v_call: TRBV19; j_call: TRBJ2-1; clone_size: -; d_call: -; cdr3_aa: CASRTSYNEQFF; cdr3_nt: TGTGCCAGTAGGACTAGCTACAATGAGCAGTTCTTC
v_call: TRBV18; j_call: TRBJ2-1; clone_size: -; d_call: -; cdr3_aa: CASSPLAGPLYNEQFF; cdr3_nt: TGTGCCAGCTCACCACTTGCGGGACCTTTGTACAATGAGCAGTTCTTC
v_call: TRBV12-3/TRBV12-4; j_call: TRBJ1-1; clone_size: -; d_call: TRBD1; cdr3_aa: CASSLARGRAFF; cdr3_nt: TGTGCCAGCAGTTTAGCCAGGGGGCGAGCTTTCTTT
v_call: TRBV10-3; j_call: TRBJ2-3; clone_size: -; d_call: -; cdr3_aa: CAIKSSRGRDTQYF; cdr3_nt: TGTGCCATCAAGAGTAGCCGGGGTAGAGATACGCAGTATTTT
v_call: TRBV6-4; j_call: TRBJ1-1; clone_size: -; d_call: -; cdr3_aa: CASQGDTEAFF; cdr3_nt: TGTGCCAGCCAGGGCGACACTGAAGCTTTCTTT
v_call: TRBV19; j_call: TRBJ1-1; clone_size: -; d_call: -; cdr3_aa: CASSIGGRAAEAFF; cdr3_nt: TGTGCCAGTAGTATAGGGGGCAGGGCGGCTGAAGCTTTCTTT
v_call: TRBV28; j_call: TRBJ1-5; clone_size: -; d_call: -; cdr3_aa: CASSRGLEGNQPQHF; cdr3_nt: TGTGCCAGCAGCCGCGGACTCGAGGGCAATCAGCCCCAGCATTTT
v_call: TRBV6-5; j_call: TRBJ2-3; clone_size: -; d_call: TRBD2; cdr3_aa: CASSFGAGPTDTQYF; cdr3_nt: TGTGCCAGCAGTTTCGGAGCGGGACCCACAGATACGCAGTATTTT
v_call: TRBV5-5; j_call: TRBJ1-1; clone_size: -; d_call: -; cdr3_aa: CASSSGRDTEAFF; cdr3_nt: TGTGCCAGCAGCTCCGGGAGGGACACTGAAGCTTTCTTT
v_call: TRBV5-4; j_call: TRBJ2-2; clone_size: -; d_call: -; cdr3_aa: CASSLSGTTGELFF; cdr3_nt: TGTGCCAGCAGCTTGTCAGGGACCACCGGGGAGCTGTTTTTT
v_call: TRBV18; j_call: TRBJ1-2; clone_size: -; d_call: -; cdr3_aa: CASSPEITGQRATYGYTF; cdr3_nt: TGTGCCAGCTCACCAGAAATCACAGGCCAGCGGGCAACTTATGGCTACACCTTC
v_call: TRBV6-2/TRBV6-3; j_call: TRBJ2-3; clone_size: medium-sized; d_call: TRBD2; cdr3_aa: CASSKREADTQYF; cdr3_nt: TGTGCCAGCAGTAAACGGGAGGCAGATACGCAGTATTTT
v_call: TRBV19; j_call: TRBJ1-5; clone_size: -; d_call: TRBD1; cdr3_aa: CASSTGQAVNQPQHF; cdr3_nt: TGTGCCAGTAGTACGGGACAGGCCGTCAATCAGCCCCAGCATTTT
v_call: TRBV6-5; j_call: TRBJ2-1; clone_size: -; d_call: -; cdr3_aa: CASRRGSYNEQFF; cdr3_nt: TGTGCCAGCAGACGGGGATCCTATAATGAGCAGTTCTTC
v_call: TRBV28; j_call: TRBJ1-4; clone_size: -; d_call: -; cdr3_aa: CASSSAQGTNEKLFF; cdr3_nt: TGTGCCAGCAGTTCCGCCCAAGGAACTAATGAAAAACTGTTTTTT
v_call: TRBV24-1; j_call: TRBJ1-2; clone_size: -; d_call: -; cdr3_aa: CATRGVYYSGSATTHYGYTF; cdr3_nt: TGTGCCACCCGAGGGGTATACTATTCGGGTTCCGCTACGACTCACTATGGCTACACCTTC
v_call: TRBV3-1/TRBV3-2; j_call: TRBJ1-4; clone_size: -; d_call: -; cdr3_aa: CASSLPGAPTWGEKLFF; cdr3_nt: TGTGCCAGCAGCCTGCCGGGAGCGCCGACCTGGGGTGAAAAACTGTTTTTT
v_call: TRBV5-6; j_call: TRBJ2-7; clone_size: -; d_call: -; cdr3_aa: CASSGTSEQYF; cdr3_nt: TGTGCCAGCAGCGGAACCAGCGAGCAGTACTTC
v_call: TRBV18; j_call: TRBJ1-5; clone_size: once; d_call: -; cdr3_aa: CASSPGGSGNQPQHF; cdr3_nt: TGTGCCAGCTCACCAGGGGGTTCGGGCAATCAGCCCCAGCATTTT
v_call: TRBV3-1/TRBV3-2; j_call: TRBJ2-3; clone_size: once; d_call: -; cdr3_aa: CASSQVWGSTDTQYF; cdr3_nt: TGTGCCAGCAGCCAGGTCTGGGGGAGCACAGATACGCAGTATTTT
v_call: TRBV10-2; j_call: TRBJ2-5; clone_size: -; d_call: -; cdr3_aa: CASRPLVSTQETQYF; cdr3_nt: TGCGCCAGCAGACCTTTGGTGAGCACCCAAGAGACCCAGTACTTC
v_call: TRBV4-2; j_call: TRBJ2-3; clone_size: -; d_call: TRBD2; cdr3_aa: CASSPSSGDSTDTQYF; cdr3_nt: TGTGCCAGCAGCCCCTCTAGCGGGGATAGCACAGATACGCAGTATTTT
v_call: TRBV18; j_call: TRBJ2-7; clone_size: -; d_call: -; cdr3_aa: CASSPPGGRYEQYF; cdr3_nt: TGTGCCAGCTCACCACCCGGGGGGCGCTACGAGCAGTACTTC
v_call: TRBV10-3; j_call: TRBJ1-4; clone_size: -; d_call: -; cdr3_aa: CAISEGWAGANEKLFF; cdr3_nt: TGTGCCATCAGTGAAGGGTGGGCAGGGGCTAATGAAAAACTGTTTTTT
v_call: TRBV11-2; j_call: TRBJ2-3; clone_size: -; d_call: -; cdr3_aa: CASSLGSRTDTQYF; cdr3_nt: TGTGCCAGCAGCTTAGGGTCCAGGACAGATACGCAGTATTTT
v_call: TRBV20-1; j_call: TRBJ2-1; clone_size: -; d_call: -; cdr3_aa: CSARILDEQFF; cdr3_nt: TGCAGTGCCCGAATCCTAGATGAGCAGTTCTTC
v_call: TRBV5-1; j_call: TRBJ1-1; clone_size: -; d_call: -; cdr3_aa: CASREVGLEAFF; cdr3_nt: TGCGCCAGCAGGGAGGTTGGTCTTGAAGCTTTCTTT
v_call: TRBV6-5; j_call: TRBJ2-3; clone_size: -; d_call: -; cdr3_aa: CASRDTDTQYF; cdr3_nt: TGTGCCAGCAGAGACACAGATACGCAGTATTTT
v_call: TRBV6-5; j_call: TRBJ1-3; clone_size: -; d_call: -; cdr3_aa: CASSYSSSGNTIYF; cdr3_nt: TGTGCCAGCAGTTACTCGAGCTCTGGAAACACCATATATTTT
v_call: TRBV5-1; j_call: TRBJ1-2; clone_size: -; d_call: -; cdr3_aa: CASSSSMEGYTF; cdr3_nt: TGCGCCAGCAGCTCCTCGATGGAGGGCTACACCTTC
v_call: TRBV29-1; j_call: TRBJ2-3; clone_size: -; d_call: TRBD2; cdr3_aa: CSVEGLVVDTQYF; cdr3_nt: TGCAGCGTCGAGGGACTAGTGGTGGATACGCAGTATTTT
v_call: TRBV12-3/TRBV12-4; j_call: TRBJ2-1; clone_size: once; d_call: TRBD2; cdr3_aa: CASPSGDNEQFF; cdr3_nt: TGTGCCAGCCCTAGCGGAGACAATGAGCAGTTCTTC
v_call: TRBV6-1; j_call: TRBJ1-5; clone_size: -; d_call: -; cdr3_aa: CASSEWEGSNQPQHF; cdr3_nt: TGTGCCAGCAGTGAATGGGAGGGTTCAAATCAGCCCCAGCATTTT
v_call: TRBV2; j_call: TRBJ2-1; clone_size: -; d_call: -; cdr3_aa: CASSGSGAQFF; cdr3_nt: TGTGCCAGCAGTGGGTCAGGGGCCCAGTTCTTC
v_call: TRBV9; j_call: TRBJ2-2; clone_size: -; d_call: -; cdr3_aa: CASSDTGELFF; cdr3_nt: TGTGCCAGCAGCGACACCGGGGAGCTGTTTTTT
v_call: TRBV15; j_call: TRBJ1-5; clone_size: -; d_call: TRBD1; cdr3_aa: CATMQGRGFNQPQHF; cdr3_nt: TGTGCCACCATGCAAGGCAGGGGGTTCAATCAGCCCCAGCATTTT
v_call: TRBV6-2/TRBV6-3; j_call: TRBJ1-2; clone_size: -; d_call: -; cdr3_aa: CASSYLRDKIYGYTF; cdr3_nt: TGTGCCAGCAGTTACCTCCGGGACAAGATTTATGGCTACACCTTC
v_call: TRBV6-5; j_call: TRBJ1-4; clone_size: -; d_call: -; cdr3_aa: CASSYSAATNEKLFF; cdr3_nt: TGTGCCAGCAGTTACTCCGCTGCAACTAATGAAAAACTGTTTTTT
v_call: TRBV27; j_call: TRBJ2-1; clone_size: -; d_call: TRBD2; cdr3_aa: CASSVRLAGSHNEQFF; cdr3_nt: TGTGCCAGCAGTGTTAGACTAGCGGGTTCCCACAATGAGCAGTTCTTC
v_call: TRBV11-2; j_call: TRBJ1-5; clone_size: -; d_call: TRBD1; cdr3_aa: CASSLWTGTNQPQHF; cdr3_nt: TGTGCCAGCAGCTTATGGACAGGGACCAATCAGCCCCAGCATTTT
v_call: TRBV7-2; j_call: TRBJ2-7; clone_size: once; d_call: -; cdr3_aa: CASSLDRLNEQYF; cdr3_nt: TGTGCCAGCAGCTTAGACCGCCTGAACGAGCAGTACTTC
v_call: TRBV19; j_call: TRBJ2-1; clone_size: -; d_call: -; cdr3_aa: CASSLLGGYNEQFF; cdr3_nt: TGTGCCAGTAGCCTTCTCGGGGGCTACAATGAGCAGTTCTTC
v_call: TRBV19; j_call: TRBJ1-1; clone_size: -; d_call: -; cdr3_aa: CASSIAEGEGTEAFF; cdr3_nt: TGTGCCAGTAGTATAGCGGAAGGGGAGGGCACTGAAGCTTTCTTT
v_call: TRBV11-2; j_call: TRBJ2-5; clone_size: -; d_call: -; cdr3_aa: CASSLEWDFDF; cdr3_nt: TGTGCCAGCAGCTTAGAGTGGGACTTCGACTTC
v_call: TRBV23-1; j_call: TRBJ1-5; clone_size: -; d_call: -; cdr3_aa: CASSQDNQPQHF; cdr3_nt: TGCGCCAGCAGTCAAGATAATCAGCCCCAGCATTTT
v_call: TRBV5-4; j_call: TRBJ2-6; clone_size: -; d_call: -; cdr3_aa: CASSSRRGANVLTF; cdr3_nt: TGTGCCAGCAGCTCTCGTCGTGGGGCCAACGTCCTGACTTTC
v_call: TRBV29-1; j_call: TRBJ2-2; clone_size: -; d_call: TRBD1; cdr3_aa: CSVDGTAGELFF; cdr3_nt: TGCAGCGTTGATGGGACAGCCGGGGAGCTGTTTTTT
v_call: TRBV6-5; j_call: TRBJ2-3; clone_size: -; d_call: -; cdr3_aa: CASSYLARRTDTQYF; cdr3_nt: TGTGCCAGCAGTTACCTGGCTAGACGCACAGATACGCAGTATTTT
v_call: TRBV20-1; j_call: TRBJ2-1; clone_size: -; d_call: -; cdr3_aa: CSASVNEQFF; cdr3_nt: TGCAGTGCTAGCGTCAATGAGCAGTTCTTC
v_call: TRBV2; j_call: TRBJ2-2; clone_size: -; d_call: -; cdr3_aa: CASLSADSNTGELFF; cdr3_nt: TGTGCCAGCCTCTCGGCGGACTCGAACACCGGGGAGCTGTTTTTT
v_call: TRBV12-2; j_call: TRBJ1-2; clone_size: -; d_call: -; cdr3_aa: CASRLVASNYGYTF; cdr3_nt: TGTGCAAGTCGCTTAGTAGCCAGCAATTATGGCTACACCTTC